This TCR beta chain appears in the sequencing data of a study of CD8+CD57+ T cells in acquired aplastic anemia. Genomic DNA constituted the template upon which TCR beta VDJ and CDR3 profiling was performed. In TCRdb, the reads were re-called with MiXCR into one record per CDR3 protein. This table has around 290,000 distinct CDR3 sequences, 45% to 65% appearing once. The V end lost 4 bases, the J end lost 1 base, and 11 bases lay between the germline ends. Germline CDR1 is DFQATT and CDR2 is SNEGSKA (reference sequence). The CDR3 covers 14 residues. Sequencing was done on patients that had shown CD8+CD57+ cell expansion by flow cytometry.

The receptor was isolated from a human donor with aplastic anemia. Sequencing used sorted CD4+, CD8+, or CD8+CD57+ T cells (not recorded which) from PBMCs. The chain joins TRBV20-1 to TRBJ1-5; tentative D call: TRBD1 (6 bases). DNA of the CDR3: TGCAGTGCTAACAGGGAAGTCAGCAATCAGCCCCAGCATTTT. Protein: CSANREVSNQPQHF.